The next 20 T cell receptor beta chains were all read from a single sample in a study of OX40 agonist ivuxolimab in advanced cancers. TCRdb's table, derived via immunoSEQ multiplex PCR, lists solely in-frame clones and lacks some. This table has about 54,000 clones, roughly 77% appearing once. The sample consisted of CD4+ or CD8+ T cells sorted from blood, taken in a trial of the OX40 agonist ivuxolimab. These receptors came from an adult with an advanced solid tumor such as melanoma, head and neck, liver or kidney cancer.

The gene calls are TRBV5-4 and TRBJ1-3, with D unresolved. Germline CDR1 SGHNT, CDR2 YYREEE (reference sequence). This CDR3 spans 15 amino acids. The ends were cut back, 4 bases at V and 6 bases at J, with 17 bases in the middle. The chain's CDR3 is CASSGGGSRLNTIYF. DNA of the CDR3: TGTGCCAGCAGCGGAGGAGGGAGTCGGTTAAACACCATATATTTT. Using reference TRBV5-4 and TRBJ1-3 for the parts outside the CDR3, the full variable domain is ETGVTQSPTHLIKTRGQQVTLRCSSQSGHNTVSWYQQALGQGPQFIFQYYREEENGRGNFPPRFSGLQFPNYSSELNVNALELDDSALYLCASSGGGSRLNTIYFGEGSWLTVV.

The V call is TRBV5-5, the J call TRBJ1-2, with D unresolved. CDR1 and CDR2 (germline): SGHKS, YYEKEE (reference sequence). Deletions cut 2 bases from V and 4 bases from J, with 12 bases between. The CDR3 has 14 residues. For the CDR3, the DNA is TGTGCCAGCAGCTTAGAGGGAACCCCCTATGGCTACACCTTC. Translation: CASSLEGTPYGYTF. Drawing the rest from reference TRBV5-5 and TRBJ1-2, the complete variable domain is DAGVTQSPTHLIKTRGQQVTLRCSPISGHKSVSWYQQVLGQGPQFIFQYYEKEERGRGNFPDRFSARQFPNYSSELNVNALLLGDSALYLCASSLEGTPYGYTFGSGTRLTVV.

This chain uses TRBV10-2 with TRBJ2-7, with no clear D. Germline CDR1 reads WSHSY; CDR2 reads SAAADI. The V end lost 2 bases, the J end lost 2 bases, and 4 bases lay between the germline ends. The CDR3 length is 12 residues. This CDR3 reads CASSETTYEQYF. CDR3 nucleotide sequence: TGCGCCAGCAGTGAGACAACCTACGAGCAGTACTTC.

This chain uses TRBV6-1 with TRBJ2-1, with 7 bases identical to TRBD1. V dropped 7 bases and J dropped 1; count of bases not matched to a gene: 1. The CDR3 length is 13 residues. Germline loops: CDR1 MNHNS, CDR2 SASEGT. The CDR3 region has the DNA TGTGCCAGCACCAGGGGGTCCTACAATGAGCAGTTCTTC. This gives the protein CASTRGSYNEQFF.

The CDR3 bases are TGTGCCAGCCAGCGACGGTGGACAAGACGTAGCTATGGCTACACCTTC. Its translation: CASQRRWTRRSYGYTF. V and J are TRBV2 and TRBJ1-2; a possible D gene is TRBD1 (5 bases). Germline lookup yields CDR1 SNHLY and CDR2 FYNNEI. CDR3 length equals 16 residues. V gave up 8 bases and J gave up 4 bases, with 23 bases separating them.

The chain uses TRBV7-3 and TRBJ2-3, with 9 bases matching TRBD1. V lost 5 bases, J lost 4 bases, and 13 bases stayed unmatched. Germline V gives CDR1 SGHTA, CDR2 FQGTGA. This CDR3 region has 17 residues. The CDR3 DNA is TGTGCCAGCAGCCTACGCCCCCGGGACAGGGTAGCAGATACGCAGTATTTT. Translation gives CASSLRPRDRVADTQYF.

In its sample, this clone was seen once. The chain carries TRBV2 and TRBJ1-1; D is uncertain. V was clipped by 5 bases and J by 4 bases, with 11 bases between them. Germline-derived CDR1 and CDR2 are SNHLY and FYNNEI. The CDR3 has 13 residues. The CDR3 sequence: CASSLGGFTEAFF. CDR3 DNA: TGTGCCAGCAGTTTAGGTGGGTTCACTGAAGCTTTCTTT.

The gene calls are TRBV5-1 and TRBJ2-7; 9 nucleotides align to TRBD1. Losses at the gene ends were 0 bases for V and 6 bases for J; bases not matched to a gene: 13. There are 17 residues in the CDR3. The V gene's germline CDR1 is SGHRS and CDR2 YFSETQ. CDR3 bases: TGCGCCAGCAGCTTGGCTTTTTTGGGACAGGGCCTCAGCGAGCAGTACTTC. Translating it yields CASSLAFLGQGLSEQYF.

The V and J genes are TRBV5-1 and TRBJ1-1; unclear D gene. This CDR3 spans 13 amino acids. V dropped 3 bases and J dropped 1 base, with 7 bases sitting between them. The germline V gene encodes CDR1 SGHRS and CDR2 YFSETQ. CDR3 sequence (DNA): TGCGCCAGCAGCTGGTCCCAGAACACTGAAGCTTTCTTT. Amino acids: CASSWSQNTEAFF.

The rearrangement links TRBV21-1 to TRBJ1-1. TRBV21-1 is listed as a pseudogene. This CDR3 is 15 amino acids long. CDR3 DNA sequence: TGTGCCAGCAGCAAACCGACAGGGCGGGGGACTGAAGCTTTCTTT. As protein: CASSKPTGRGTEAFF.

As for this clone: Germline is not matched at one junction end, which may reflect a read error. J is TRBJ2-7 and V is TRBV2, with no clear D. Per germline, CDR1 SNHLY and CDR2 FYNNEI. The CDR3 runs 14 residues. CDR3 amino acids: CASTEARNPYEQYF. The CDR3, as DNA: TGTGCCAGCACTGAAGCACGGAACCCCTACGAGCAGTACTTC.

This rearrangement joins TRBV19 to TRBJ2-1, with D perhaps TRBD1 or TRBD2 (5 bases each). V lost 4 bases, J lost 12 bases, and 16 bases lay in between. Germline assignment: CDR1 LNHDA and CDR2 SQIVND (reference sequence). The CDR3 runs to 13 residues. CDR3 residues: CASSTGRASGQFF. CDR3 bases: TGTGCCAGTAGTACGGGACGGGCGTCAGGGCAGTTCTTC.

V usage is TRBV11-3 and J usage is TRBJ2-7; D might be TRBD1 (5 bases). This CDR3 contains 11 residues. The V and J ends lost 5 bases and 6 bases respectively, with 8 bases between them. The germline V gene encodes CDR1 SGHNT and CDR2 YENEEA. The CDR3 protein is CASSIRGEQYF. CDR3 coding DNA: TGTGCCAGCAGCATAAGGGGCGAGCAGTACTTC.

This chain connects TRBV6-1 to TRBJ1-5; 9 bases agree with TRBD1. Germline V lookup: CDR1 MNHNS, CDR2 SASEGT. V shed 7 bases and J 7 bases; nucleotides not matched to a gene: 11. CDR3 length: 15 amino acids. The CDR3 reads CASNERGTGIQPQHF. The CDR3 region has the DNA TGTGCCAGCAACGAGAGGGGGACAGGGATACAGCCCCAGCATTTT.

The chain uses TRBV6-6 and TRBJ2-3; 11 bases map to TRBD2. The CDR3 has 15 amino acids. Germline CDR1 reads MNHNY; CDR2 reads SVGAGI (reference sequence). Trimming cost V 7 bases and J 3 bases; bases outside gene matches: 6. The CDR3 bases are TGTGCCAGCACGGATAGCGGGGGGGCAACAGATACGCAGTATTTT. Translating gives CASTDSGGATDTQYF.

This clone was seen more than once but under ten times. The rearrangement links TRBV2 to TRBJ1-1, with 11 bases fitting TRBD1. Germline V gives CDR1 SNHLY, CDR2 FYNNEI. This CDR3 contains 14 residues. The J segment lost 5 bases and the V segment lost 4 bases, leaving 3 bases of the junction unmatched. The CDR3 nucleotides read TGTGCCAGCAGTGTTTGGGACAGGGGGACTGAAGCTTTCTTT. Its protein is CASSVWDRGTEAFF.

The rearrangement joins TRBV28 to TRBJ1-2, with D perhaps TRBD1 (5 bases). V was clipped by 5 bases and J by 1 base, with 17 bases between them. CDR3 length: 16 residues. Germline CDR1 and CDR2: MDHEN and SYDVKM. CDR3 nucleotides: TGTGCCAGCAGTCCCGACAAGGGGATTTTTAACTATGGCTACACCTTC. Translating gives CASSPDKGIFNYGYTF.

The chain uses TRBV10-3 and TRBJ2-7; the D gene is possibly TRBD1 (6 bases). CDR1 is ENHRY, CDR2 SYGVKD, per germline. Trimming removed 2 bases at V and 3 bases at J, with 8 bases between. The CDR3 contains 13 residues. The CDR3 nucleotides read TGTGCCATCAGTGAGCCCAGGGGCTACGAGCAGTACTTC. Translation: CAISEPRGYEQYF.

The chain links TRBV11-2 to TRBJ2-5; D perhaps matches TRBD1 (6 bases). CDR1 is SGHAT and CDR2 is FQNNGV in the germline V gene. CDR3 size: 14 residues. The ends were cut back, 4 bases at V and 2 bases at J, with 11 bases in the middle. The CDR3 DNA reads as TGTGCCAGCAGCTCCTCAGGGGTGCAAGAGACCCAGTACTTC. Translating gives CASSSSGVQETQYF.

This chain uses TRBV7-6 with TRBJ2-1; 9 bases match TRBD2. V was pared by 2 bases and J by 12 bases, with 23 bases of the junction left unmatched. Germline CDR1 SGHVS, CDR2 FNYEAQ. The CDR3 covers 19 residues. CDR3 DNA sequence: TGTGCCAGCAGCTTAAGGGCCAGAACTAGCGGGCCAATCAATGAAGGGCAGTTCTTC. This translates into CASSLRARTSGPINEGQFF.